Given below is one TCR beta chain in context. What it binds is not known. The data belong to a study of shared clonotypes between healthy human individuals. Overall study results and limits: About 4.5% of naive CD4 clonotypes were common to several donors. Measured sharing among donors was expected to vary with sequencing depth. Generally, naive subsets (rather than memory subsets) showed larger estimated richness.

Method: immunoSEQ multiplex PCR; TCRdb's copy keeps in-frame clones and lacks some. The repertoire includes more than 2 million clones, 85% to 95% of them detected once, and around 0.13% sits in the top ten. This receptor was identified in a man aged 18 to 30 in good health. The sequencing sample was made of naive CD4+ T cells sorted from blood. Subset denoted: CD45RA+ positively selected.

In DNA, the CDR3 is TGCGCCAGCAGCTCCGCAGACAATTCACCCCTCCACTTT. It encodes CASSSADNSPLHF. V usage is TRBV5-1 and J usage is TRBJ1-6; no reliable D call. Germline loops: CDR1 SGHRS, CDR2 YFSETQ. Deletions cut 3 bases from V and 7 bases from J, with 8 bases between. CDR3 length: 13 amino acids.